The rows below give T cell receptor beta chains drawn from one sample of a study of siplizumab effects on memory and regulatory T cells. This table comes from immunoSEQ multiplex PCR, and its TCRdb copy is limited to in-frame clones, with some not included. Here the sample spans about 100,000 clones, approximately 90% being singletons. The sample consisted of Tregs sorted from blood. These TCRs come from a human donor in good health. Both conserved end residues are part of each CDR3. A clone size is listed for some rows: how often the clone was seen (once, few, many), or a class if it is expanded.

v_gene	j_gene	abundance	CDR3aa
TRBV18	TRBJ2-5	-	CASSPPEGVAGPKTQYF
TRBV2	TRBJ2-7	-	CASSDLDYEQYF
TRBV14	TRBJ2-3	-	CASSQASGTQYF
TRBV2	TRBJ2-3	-	CASSEATSVSTDTQYF
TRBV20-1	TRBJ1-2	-	CSAAGRGGYTF
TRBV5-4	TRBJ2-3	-	CASSGGLAGGRTDTQYF
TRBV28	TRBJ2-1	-	CASSPSRDSYNEQFF
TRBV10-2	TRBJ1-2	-	CASSRGTNYGYTF
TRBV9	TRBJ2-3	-	CASSASSGGLDTQYF
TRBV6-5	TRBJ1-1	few	CASSYSTAGGTEAFF
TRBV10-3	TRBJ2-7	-	CAINTGQGYEQYF
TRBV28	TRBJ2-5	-	CASSLTGTGGKTQYF
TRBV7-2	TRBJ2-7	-	CASSFSAGAGEQYF
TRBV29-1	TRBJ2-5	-	CSSGLDYETQYF
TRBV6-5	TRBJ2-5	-	CATAAGRKETQYF
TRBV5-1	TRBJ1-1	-	CASSTQDFGTEAFF
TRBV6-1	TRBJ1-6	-	CASSGADSEDSPLHF
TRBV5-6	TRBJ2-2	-	CASSLVSDSRLNTGELFF
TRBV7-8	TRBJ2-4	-	CASSLQELAKNIQYF
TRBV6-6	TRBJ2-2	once	CASRTSGYSNTGELFF
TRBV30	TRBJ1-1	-	CAGQIMNTEAFF
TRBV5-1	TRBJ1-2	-	CASSPRQGDDYGYTF
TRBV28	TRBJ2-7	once	CASARGPDGLSFSYEQYF
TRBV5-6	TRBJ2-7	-	CASSPGRLGYYEQYF
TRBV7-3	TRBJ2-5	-	CASSLQAGGMETQYF
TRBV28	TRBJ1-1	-	CASPPGTTNTEAFF